A single sample is the source of the 16 T cell receptor beta chains below, sequenced in a study of identical twins. MiXCR, run by TCRdb on the 5' RACE reads, gives a single entry per CDR3 protein. This sample has about 150,000 distinct CDR3 sequences, with under 4.5% found just once. Sequencing was carried out using memory T cells sorted from blood. These receptors were obtained from a man aged 18 to 29 in good health.

Many counts were recorded for this clonotype. The chain links TRBV7-9 to TRBJ2-3, with D perhaps matching TRBD2 (6 bases). The CDR3 sequence is 16 residues long. The germline CDR1 and CDR2 sequences are SEHNR and FQNEAQ (reference sequence). The V end lost 3 bases, the J end lost 5 bases, and 18 bases lay between the germline ends. This CDR3 reads CASSFEGRGGGDTQYF. The CDR3 DNA is TGTGCCAGCAGCTTTGAGGGGCGGGGAGGTGGAGATACGCAGTATTTT.

This clonotype was recorded many times. The J gene is TRBJ2-7, the V gene TRBV28; no reliable D call. The CDR3 has 14 amino acids. Germline values: CDR1 MDHEN, CDR2 SYDVKM. The germline V and J ends were trimmed by 2 bases and 2 bases, with 10 bases remaining between them. Here the CDR3 reads CASSLPRTPYEQYF. The CDR3 nucleotides read TGTGCCAGCAGTTTACCAAGAACCCCCTACGAGCAGTACTTC.

This clonotype has ten or more counts. The chain carries TRBV6-1 and TRBJ1-2, with D unclear. The CDR3 totals 13 residues. Trimming took 3 bases from V and 8 from J, leaving 13 bases between them. The germline V gene encodes CDR1 MNHNS and CDR2 SASEGT. Here the CDR3 DNA reads TGTGCCAGCAGTGAGCGATCCGATCGGGGCTACACCTTC. It specifies CASSERSDRGYTF.

CDR3 in DNA: TGTGCCAGCAGCCTAGTAGCCAAAAACATTCAGTACTTC. Translation gives CASSLVAKNIQYF. The chain combines TRBV7-2 with TRBJ2-4; D gene unclear. The germline CDR1 and CDR2 sequences are SGHTA and FQGNSA. CDR3 size: 13 residues. V was trimmed by 5 bases and J by 0 bases, leaving 5 bases between them.

This clonotype was detected many times. The chain recombines TRBV6-1 with TRBJ2-3; 8 positions agree with TRBD2. The CDR3 extends over 17 amino acids. The germline V gene encodes CDR1 MNHNS and CDR2 SASEGT. J gave up 0 bases and V 6 bases, and 11 bases lay outside the gene matches. CDR3 in amino acids: CASRPFAGGGSTDTQYF. The DNA of the CDR3 is TGTGCCAGCAGACCTTTCGCGGGAGGAGGGAGCACAGATACGCAGTATTTT.

This clonotype was counted ten times or more. This chain links TRBV12-3 or TRBV12-4 with TRBJ2-1; 9 positions match TRBD2. The CDR3 sequence is 14 residues long. With 3 bases clipped from V and 8 bases from J, the junction kept 5 bases outside the gene matches. CDR3 residues: CASSFSGRSHEQFF. The CDR3 DNA follows: TGTGCCAGCAGTTTTAGCGGGAGAAGCCATGAGCAGTTCTTC.

This clonotype occurred many times. The rearrangement links TRBV5-1 to TRBJ2-7; TRBD1 might be the D (6 bases). V shed 4 bases and J shed 4 bases, with 18 bases lying between them. CDR3 size: 15 residues. Germline loops: CDR1 SGHRS, CDR2 YFSETQ. CDR3: CASSIGTPDPYEQYV. CDR3 bases: TGCGCCAGCAGCATAGGGACACCAGACCCTTACGAGCAGTACGTC.

This clonotype was counted many times. The genes are TRBV27 and TRBJ2-1, with 10 bases that match TRBD2. The CDR3 has 15 residues. The V gene's germline CDR1 is MNHEY and CDR2 SMNVEV (reference sequence). V dropped 2 bases and J dropped 10; count of bases not matched to a gene: 8. The CDR3 reads CASSLSGRAEREQFF. In DNA form, the CDR3 reads TGTGCCAGCAGTTTAAGCGGGAGGGCCGAAAGGGAGCAGTTCTTC.

Many counts were recorded for this clonotype. V and J are TRBV20-1 and TRBJ2-2; D call uncertain. The CDR3 length is 13 residues. Trimming stripped 5 bases from V and 7 bases from J, with 14 bases between. Germline V lookup: CDR1 DFQATT, CDR2 SNEGSKA (reference sequence). CDR3 nucleotides: TGCAGTGCTCCGAAGGGTTGGGGCGGGGAGCTGTTTTTT. Its protein product is CSAPKGWGGELFF.

This clonotype was recorded at least ten times. The CDR3 DNA follows: TGTGCCAGCAGTGGACAGTTGTCCCCCCAAGAGACCCAGTACTTC. Its protein is CASSGQLSPQETQYF. This rearrangement joins TRBV12-3 or TRBV12-4 to TRBJ2-5; TRBD1 is a possible D gene (6 bases). The CDR3 spans 15 residues. Trimming took off 5 bases at V and 1 base at J, with 14 bases between the two ends.

This clonotype has a count of ten or more. The chain combines TRBV20-1 with TRBJ2-7; 7 nucleotides line up with TRBD2. Germline CDR1 DFQATT, CDR2 SNEGSKA (reference sequence). This CDR3 has 14 amino acids. Losses at the gene ends were 3 bases for V and 3 bases for J; bases not matched to a gene: 8. The CDR3 here is CSASLSGDLYEQYF. CDR3 coding DNA: TGCAGTGCTAGTCTCAGCGGGGACCTCTACGAGCAGTACTTC.

This clonotype was detected ten times or more. The chain uses TRBV12-3 or TRBV12-4 and TRBJ2-7, with D possibly TRBD1 on 6 matching bases. This CDR3 is 13 amino acids long. Trimming cost V 8 bases and J 2 bases, with 13 bases left between them. The CDR3 reads CASGRTVAYEQYV. CDR3 nucleotide sequence: TGTGCCAGCGGGCGGACAGTAGCCTACGAGCAGTACGTC.

This clonotype was recorded many times. The chain is built from TRBV12-3 or TRBV12-4 and TRBJ2-7, with D possibly matching TRBD2 (5 bases). The CDR3 length is 15 residues. Trimming pared 4 bases from V and 7 bases from J, leaving 20 bases between. The chain's CDR3 is CASSSLGALVGEQYF. For the CDR3, the DNA is TGTGCCAGCAGTTCCCTGGGAGCTTTGGTCGGGGAGCAGTACTTC.

This clonotype came up many times. The V gene is TRBV7-2, the J gene TRBJ1-1; 9 nucleotides match TRBD1. V lost 8 bases and J lost 5; bases outside the gene matches: 9. Germline assignment: CDR1 SGHTA and CDR2 FQGNSA. The CDR3 runs to 14 residues. CDR3 region: CASFHRGQGTEAFF. The CDR3 bases are TGTGCCAGCTTCCACAGGGGGCAGGGAACTGAAGCTTTCTTT.

There are many counts of this clonotype. The chain joins TRBV6-1 to TRBJ2-1, with unresolved D. Germline lookup yields CDR1 MNHNS and CDR2 SASEGT. CDR3 length equals 17 residues. V was shortened by 8 bases and J by 0 bases, with 20 bases between the two germline ends. The chain's CDR3 is CASWAPGRPFSYNEQFF. The CDR3 bases are TGTGCCAGCTGGGCCCCGGGCAGACCATTCTCCTACAATGAGCAGTTCTTC.

This clonotype was observed many times. This sequence joins TRBV20-1 and TRBJ2-1; 13 bases map to TRBD2. This CDR3 has 14 residues. CDR1 and CDR2 (germline): DFQATT, SNEGSKA (reference sequence). The J segment lost 7 bases and the V segment lost 5 bases, leaving 5 bases of the junction unmatched. CDR3 loop: CSAATSGRNNEQFF. In DNA form, the CDR3 reads TGCAGTGCTGCGACTAGCGGGAGGAATAATGAGCAGTTCTTC.